The following is a T cell receptor (beta chain) sequence with its context. Germline V gene sequence: CDR1 SEHNR, CDR2 FQNEAQ (reference sequence). Trimming removed 8 bases from V and 5 bases from J; junction bases left unmatched: 9. The CDR3 loop spans 13 amino acids. This sample is drawn from a study of T cell changes during pregnancy in multiple sclerosis. Sequencing was performed with immunoSEQ multiplex PCR; in TCRdb, only in-frame clones are kept and a portion is missing. The sample yields 68,000 or so clones, under 95% seen once. The sequences come from peripheral blood, collected in the second trimester of pregnancy. This sequence originates from a female donor in good health, enrolled as a control in a pregnancy study. The rearrangement uses TRBV7-9 and TRBJ2-7; TRBD2 matches at 7 bases. CDR3 sequence reads: CASGIAGGDEQYF. The CDR3 DNA sequence: TGTGCCAGCGGGATAGCGGGCGGGGACGAGCAGTACTTC.